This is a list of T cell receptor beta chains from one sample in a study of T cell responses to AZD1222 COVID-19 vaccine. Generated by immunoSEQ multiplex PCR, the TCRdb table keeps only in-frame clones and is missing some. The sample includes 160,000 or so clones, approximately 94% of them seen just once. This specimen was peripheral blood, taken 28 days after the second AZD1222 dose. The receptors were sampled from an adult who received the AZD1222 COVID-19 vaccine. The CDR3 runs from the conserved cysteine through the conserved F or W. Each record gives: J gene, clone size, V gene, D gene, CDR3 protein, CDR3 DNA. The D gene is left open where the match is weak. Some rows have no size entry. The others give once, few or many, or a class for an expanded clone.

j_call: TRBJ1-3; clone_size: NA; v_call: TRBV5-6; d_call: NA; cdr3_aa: CASSPPLLGASGNTIYF; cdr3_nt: TGTGCCAGCAGCCCTCCGCTTCTAGGGGCCTCGGGAAACACCATATATTTT
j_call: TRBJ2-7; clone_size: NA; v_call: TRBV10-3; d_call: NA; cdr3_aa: CAISRGTSSYEQYF; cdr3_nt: TGTGCCATCTCCCGCGGGACAAGCTCCTACGAGCAGTACTTC
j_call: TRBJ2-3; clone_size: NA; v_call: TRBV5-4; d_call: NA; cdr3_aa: CASSTTGSGSDTQYF; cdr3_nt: TGTGCCAGCAGTACTACAGGGTCAGGGTCAGATACGCAGTATTTT
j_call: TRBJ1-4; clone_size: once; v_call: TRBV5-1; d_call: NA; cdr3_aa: CASSLDRLGEKLFF; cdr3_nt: TGCGCCAGCAGCTTGGACAGGCTGGGGGAAAAACTGTTTTTT
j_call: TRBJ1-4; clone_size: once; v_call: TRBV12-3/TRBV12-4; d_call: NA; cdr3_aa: CASSFRLGEKLFF; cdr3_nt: TGTGCCAGCAGTTTTCGTCTCGGCGAAAAACTGTTTTTT
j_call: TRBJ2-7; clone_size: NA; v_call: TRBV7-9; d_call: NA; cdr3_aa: CASSGVRDGPYEQYF; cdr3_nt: TGTGCCAGCAGCGGAGTCCGGGACGGACCCTACGAGCAGTACTTC
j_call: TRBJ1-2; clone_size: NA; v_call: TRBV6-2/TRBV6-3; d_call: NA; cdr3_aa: CASSYLAKTRGYTF; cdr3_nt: TGTGCCAGCAGTTACTTGGCAAAAACGCGTGGCTACACCTTC
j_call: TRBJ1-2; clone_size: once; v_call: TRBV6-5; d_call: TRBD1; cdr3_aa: CASSPTGNGYTF; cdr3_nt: TGTGCCAGCAGTCCGACAGGGAACGGCTACACCTTC
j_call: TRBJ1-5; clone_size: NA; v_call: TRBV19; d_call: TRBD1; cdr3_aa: CATGLRQGGGSNQPQHF; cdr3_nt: TGTGCCACGGGATTGAGACAGGGTGGTGGTAGCAATCAGCCCCAGCATTTT
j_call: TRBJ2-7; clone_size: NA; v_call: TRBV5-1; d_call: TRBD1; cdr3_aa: CASSLTGDWYEQYF; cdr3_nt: TGCGCCAGCAGCCTGACAGGGGATTGGTACGAGCAGTACTTC
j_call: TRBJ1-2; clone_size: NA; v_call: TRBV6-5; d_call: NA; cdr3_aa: CASSYSAGFIYTF; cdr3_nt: TGTGCCAGCAGTTACTCGGCAGGGTTCATCTACACCTTC
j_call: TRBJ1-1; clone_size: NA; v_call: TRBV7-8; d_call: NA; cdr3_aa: CASSLAGLTAEAFF; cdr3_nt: TGTGCCAGCAGCTTAGCGGGGTTGACTGCTGAAGCTTTCTTT
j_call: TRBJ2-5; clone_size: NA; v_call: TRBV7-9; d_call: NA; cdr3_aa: CASNYNLQETQYF; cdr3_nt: TGTGCCAGCAACTACAACCTCCAAGAGACCCAGTACTTC
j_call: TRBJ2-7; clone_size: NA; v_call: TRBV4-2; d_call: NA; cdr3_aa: CASSQDHAYEQYF; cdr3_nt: TGTGCCAGCAGCCAAGACCACGCCTACGAGCAGTACTTC
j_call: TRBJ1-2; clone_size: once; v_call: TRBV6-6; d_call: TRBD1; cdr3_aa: CASSYPRDSSNYGYTF; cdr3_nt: TGTGCCAGCAGTTACCCTAGGGACAGCTCTAACTATGGCTACACCTTC
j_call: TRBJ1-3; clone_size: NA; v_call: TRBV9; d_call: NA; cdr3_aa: CASSASRQNSGNTIYF; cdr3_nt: TGTGCCAGCAGCGCTTCCAGACAGAACTCTGGAAACACCATATATTTT
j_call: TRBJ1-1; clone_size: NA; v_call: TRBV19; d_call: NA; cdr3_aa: CASSIGSWGAAFF; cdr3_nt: TGTGCCAGTAGTATAGGCTCCTGGGGAGCAGCTTTCTTT
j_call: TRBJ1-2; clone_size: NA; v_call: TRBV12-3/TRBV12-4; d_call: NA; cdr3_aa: CASTVGQGYGYTF; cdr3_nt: TGTGCCAGCACGGTTGGGCAGGGCTATGGCTACACCTTC
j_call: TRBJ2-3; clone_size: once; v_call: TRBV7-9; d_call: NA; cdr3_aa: CASSPDRGGTDTQYF; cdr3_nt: TGTGCCAGCAGCCCCGACCGTGGCGGCACAGATACGCAGTATTTT
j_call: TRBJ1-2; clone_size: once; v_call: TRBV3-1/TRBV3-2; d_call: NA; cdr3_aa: CASSQGPRDMIYGYTF; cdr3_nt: TGTGCCAGCAGCCAAGGGCCCCGGGACATGATCTATGGCTACACCTTC
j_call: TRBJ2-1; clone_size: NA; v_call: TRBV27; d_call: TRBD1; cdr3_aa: CASSKNLGQERYNEQFF; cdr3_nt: TGTGCCAGCAGTAAAAACCTCGGACAGGAACGATACAATGAGCAGTTCTTC
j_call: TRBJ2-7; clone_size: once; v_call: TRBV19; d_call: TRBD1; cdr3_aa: CASSHGTGTYEQYF; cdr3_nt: TGTGCCAGTTCTCACGGGACAGGGACCTACGAGCAGTACTTC
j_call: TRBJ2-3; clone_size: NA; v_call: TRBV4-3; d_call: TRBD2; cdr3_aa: CASSQDASGRRTDTQYF; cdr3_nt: TGCGCCAGCAGCCAAGATGCTAGCGGGAGACGCACAGATACGCAGTATTTT
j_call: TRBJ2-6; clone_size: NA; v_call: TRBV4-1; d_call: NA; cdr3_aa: CASSQAGGTGANVLTF; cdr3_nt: TGCGCCAGCAGCCAAGCGGGCGGGACCGGGGCCAACGTCCTGACTTTC
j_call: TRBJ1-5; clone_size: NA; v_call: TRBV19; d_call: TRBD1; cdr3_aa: CATRDRFGQPQHF; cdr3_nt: TGTGCCACCCGGGACAGGTTCGGTCAGCCCCAGCATTTT
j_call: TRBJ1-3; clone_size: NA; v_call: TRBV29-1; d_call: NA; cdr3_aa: CSVERGGTGNTIYF; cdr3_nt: TGCAGCGTTGAACGCGGGGGGACAGGAAACACCATATATTTT
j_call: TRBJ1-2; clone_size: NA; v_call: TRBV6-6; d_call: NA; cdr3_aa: CASEDGMNYGYTF; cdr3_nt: TGTGCCAGCGAGGACGGCATGAACTATGGCTACACCTTC
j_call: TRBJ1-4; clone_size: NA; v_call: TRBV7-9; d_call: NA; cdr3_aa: CASSLGHVNEKLFF; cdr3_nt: TGTGCCAGCAGCTTGGGGCACGTTAATGAAAAACTGTTTTTT
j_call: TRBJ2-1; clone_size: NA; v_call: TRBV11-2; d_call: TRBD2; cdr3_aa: CASSLRAGEGDNEQFF; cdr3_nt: TGTGCCAGCAGCTTGAGAGCGGGGGAGGGGGACAATGAGCAGTTCTTC
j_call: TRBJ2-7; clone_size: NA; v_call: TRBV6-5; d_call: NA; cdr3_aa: CASRTGRGYEQYF; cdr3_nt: TGTGCCAGCAGAACCGGGAGAGGGTACGAGCAGTACTTC
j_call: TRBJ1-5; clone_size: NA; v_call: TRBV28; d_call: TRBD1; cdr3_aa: CASRKGAGGQPQHF; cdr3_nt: TGTGCCAGCAGGAAGGGGGCTGGCGGTCAGCCCCAGCATTTT
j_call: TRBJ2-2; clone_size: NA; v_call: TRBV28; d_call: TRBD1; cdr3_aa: CASSFTGTGAGELFF; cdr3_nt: TGTGCCAGCAGTTTCACCGGGACAGGGGCCGGGGAGCTGTTTTTT
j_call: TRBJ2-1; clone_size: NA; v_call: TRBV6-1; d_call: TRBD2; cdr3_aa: CASSVLAEGAYNEQFF; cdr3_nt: TGTGCCAGCAGTGTACTAGCGGAGGGGGCCTACAATGAGCAGTTCTTC
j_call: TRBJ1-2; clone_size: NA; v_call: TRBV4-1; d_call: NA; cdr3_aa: CASSQYTGTNYGYTF; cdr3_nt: TGCGCCAGCAGCCAGTACACAGGGACTAACTATGGCTACACCTTC
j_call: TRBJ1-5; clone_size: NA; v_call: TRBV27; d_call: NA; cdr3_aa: CASSLRWGYGNQPQHF; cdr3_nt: TGTGCCAGCAGTTTACGTTGGGGTTACGGCAATCAGCCCCAGCATTTT
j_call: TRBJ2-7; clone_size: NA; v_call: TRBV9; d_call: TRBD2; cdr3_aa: CASSAVPGLSLYEQYF; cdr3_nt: TGTGCCAGCAGCGCTGTTCCGGGACTATCCTTGTACGAGCAGTACTTC
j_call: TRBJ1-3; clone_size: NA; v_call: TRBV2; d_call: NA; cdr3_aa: CASTDGATSGNTIYF; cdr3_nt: TGTGCCAGCACGGACGGAGCCACCTCTGGAAACACCATATATTTT
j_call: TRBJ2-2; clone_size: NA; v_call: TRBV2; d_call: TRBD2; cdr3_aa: CASTEGFLAATGELFF; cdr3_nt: TGTGCCAGCACAGAAGGGTTTCTAGCGGCCACCGGGGAGCTGTTTTTT
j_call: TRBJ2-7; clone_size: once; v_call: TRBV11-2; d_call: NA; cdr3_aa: CASSAGLGGSEQYF; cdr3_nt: TGTGCCAGCAGCGCCGGCCTAGGGGGTTCCGAGCAGTACTTC
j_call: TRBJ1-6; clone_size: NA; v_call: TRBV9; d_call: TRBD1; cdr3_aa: CASSKGQGAPYNSPLHF; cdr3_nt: TGTGCCAGCAGCAAAGGACAGGGGGCCCCCTATAATTCACCCCTCCACTTT
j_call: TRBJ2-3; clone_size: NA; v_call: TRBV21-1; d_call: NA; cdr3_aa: CASSPSNTSTDTQYF; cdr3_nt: TGTGCCAGCAGCCCCAGCAATACTAGCACAGATACGCAGTATTTT
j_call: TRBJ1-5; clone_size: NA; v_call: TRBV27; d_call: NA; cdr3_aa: CASSLSGEGGNQPQHF; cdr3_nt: TGTGCCAGCAGTTTATCTGGGGAGGGGGGCAATCAGCCCCAGCATTTT